A selection of T cell receptor beta chains follows, all from one sample in a study of early T cells in non-severe SARS-CoV-2 infection. TCRdb re-derived calls from the 5' RACE reads in MiXCR, one entry per CDR3 protein. The sample consists of tens of thousands of distinct CDR3 sequences, approximately 9.2% of them appearing once. Sequencing was carried out using whole blood. These receptor sequences come from an adult who was a healthcare worker with PCR-confirmed SARS-CoV-2 infection or an uninfected control (not recorded which). The CDR3 runs from the conserved cysteine through the conserved F or W. The order of the fields is J gene, D gene, V gene, clone size, CDR3 DNA, CDR3 protein. The D gene is left open where the match is weak. Only some rows state a clone size, as once, few, many or a class for expanded clones.

J gene: TRBJ1-1
D gene: .
V gene: TRBV7-3
clone size: .
CDR3 DNA: TGTGCCAGCAGCCCGGGACGGATGAACACTGAAGCTTTCTTT
CDR3 protein: CASSPGRMNTEAFF

J gene: TRBJ1-1
D gene: .
V gene: TRBV11-2
clone size: few
CDR3 DNA: TGTGCCAGCAGCATCCGGGCCGTCACTGAAGCTTTCTTT
CDR3 protein: CASSIRAVTEAFF

J gene: TRBJ2-3
D gene: TRBD1
V gene: TRBV6-5
clone size: few
CDR3 DNA: TGTGCCAGCAGCCCTGTCCCGGGACAGGGGACGGACACAGATACGCAGTATTTT
CDR3 protein: CASSPVPGQGTDTDTQYF

J gene: TRBJ2-5
D gene: TRBD1
V gene: TRBV29-1
clone size: few
CDR3 DNA: TGCAGTACCGGGACAGGGGTCGAAGAGACCCAGTACTTC
CDR3 protein: CSTGTGVEETQYF

J gene: TRBJ2-2
D gene: .
V gene: TRBV7-2
clone size: many
CDR3 DNA: TGTGCCAGCGGGAAACAGGGAGTAGAAACCGGGGAGCTGTTTTTT
CDR3 protein: CASGKQGVETGELFF

J gene: TRBJ2-3
D gene: .
V gene: TRBV11-2
clone size: .
CDR3 DNA: TGTGCCAGCAGCTTAGATCTCTGGGCAGCGAACACAGATACGCAGTATTTT
CDR3 protein: CASSLDLWAANTDTQYF

J gene: TRBJ1-1
D gene: .
V gene: TRBV12-3/TRBV12-4
clone size: many
CDR3 DNA: TGTGCCAGCAGTGCCCTTGTGGGGGGTCGTTACACTGAAGCTTTCTTT
CDR3 protein: CASSALVGGRYTEAFF

J gene: TRBJ2-7
D gene: .
V gene: TRBV21-1
clone size: many
CDR3 DNA: TGTGCCAGCAGCAAAGCCCGGACACAGGGTGCATCCTACGAGCAGTACTTC
CDR3 protein: CASSKARTQGASYEQYF

J gene: TRBJ2-7
D gene: TRBD1
V gene: TRBV7-3
clone size: many
CDR3 DNA: TGTGCCAGCAGCCCGGACAGGGGAAACTACGAGCAGTACTTC
CDR3 protein: CASSPDRGNYEQYF

J gene: TRBJ2-5
D gene: .
V gene: TRBV20-1
clone size: few
CDR3 DNA: TGCAGTGCTAGTAAAAACCGAGCAGAGACCCAGTACTTC
CDR3 protein: CSASKNRAETQYF

J gene: TRBJ1-6
D gene: .
V gene: TRBV5-4
clone size: many
CDR3 DNA: TGTGCCAGCAGTGTGCAGTATAATTCACCCCTCCACTTT
CDR3 protein: CASSVQYNSPLHF

J gene: TRBJ2-5
D gene: TRBD2
V gene: TRBV2
clone size: many
CDR3 DNA: TGTGCCAGCAGTGAAGTGGCAGCGGGGTGGGAGACCCAGTACTTC
CDR3 protein: CASSEVAAGWETQYF

J gene: TRBJ2-4
D gene: TRBD2
V gene: TRBV19
clone size: .
CDR3 DNA: TGTGCCAGCCGACCGACCGGGACTAGCGTAAACATTCAGTACTTC
CDR3 protein: CASRPTGTSVNIQYF

J gene: TRBJ2-7
D gene: .
V gene: TRBV6-2/TRBV6-3
clone size: few
CDR3 DNA: TGTGCCAGCAGGTTGGGCTACGAGCAGTACTTC
CDR3 protein: CASRLGYEQYF

J gene: TRBJ1-4
D gene: .
V gene: TRBV15
clone size: once
CDR3 DNA: TGTGCCACCAGCAGAGATGAAAAACTGTTTTTT
CDR3 protein: CATSRDEKLFF

J gene: TRBJ2-5
D gene: TRBD1
V gene: TRBV7-9
clone size: many
CDR3 DNA: TGTGCCAGCAGCTTAGACGGACAGGTTCAAGAGACCCAGTACTTC
CDR3 protein: CASSLDGQVQETQYF

J gene: TRBJ2-3
D gene: .
V gene: TRBV7-2
clone size: many
CDR3 DNA: TGTGCCAGCAGCTTAATGGGCAGGGGTCACACAGATACGCAGTATTTT
CDR3 protein: CASSLMGRGHTDTQYF

J gene: TRBJ2-7
D gene: .
V gene: TRBV7-2
clone size: many
CDR3 DNA: TGTGCCAGCAGCTTAGTCCCTAGCGCCGAGCAGTACTTC
CDR3 protein: CASSLVPSAEQYF

J gene: TRBJ1-1
D gene: .
V gene: TRBV7-2
clone size: many
CDR3 DNA: TGTGCCAGCAGCGGACAGCGGGGCACTGAAGCTTTCTTT
CDR3 protein: CASSGQRGTEAFF

J gene: TRBJ1-1
D gene: TRBD1
V gene: TRBV29-1
clone size: once
CDR3 DNA: TGCAGCGTGGGGGACAGTGTAGAAGCTTTCTTT
CDR3 protein: CSVGDSVEAFF

J gene: TRBJ1-2
D gene: .
V gene: TRBV19
clone size: many
CDR3 DNA: TGTGCCAGTAGTATGCGACAGAACTATGGCTACACCTTC
CDR3 protein: CASSMRQNYGYTF

J gene: TRBJ2-3
D gene: .
V gene: TRBV5-5
clone size: many
CDR3 DNA: TGTGCCAGCAGCCTACAGGGCTCTAGCACAGATACGCAGTATTTT
CDR3 protein: CASSLQGSSTDTQYF

J gene: TRBJ2-5
D gene: .
V gene: TRBV12-3/TRBV12-4
clone size: many
CDR3 DNA: TGTGCCAGCAGTTTAGGAACAGGCTATAACCAAGAGACCCAGTACTTC
CDR3 protein: CASSLGTGYNQETQYF

J gene: TRBJ2-1
D gene: .
V gene: TRBV4-2
clone size: many
CDR3 DNA: TGTGCCAGCACCTCCGGGGCCGGGGGGCCTCACCTCTACAATGAGCAGTTCTTC
CDR3 protein: CASTSGAGGPHLYNEQFF

J gene: TRBJ2-1
D gene: .
V gene: TRBV7-9
clone size: medium-sized
CDR3 DNA: TGTGCCAGCAGCTTCCAACAGGCAGATGAGCAGTTCTTC
CDR3 protein: CASSFQQADEQFF

J gene: TRBJ2-5
D gene: TRBD2
V gene: TRBV11-2
clone size: many
CDR3 DNA: TGTGCCAGCAGCCGTAGCGGGGGGGCCGGGGAGACCCAGTACTTC
CDR3 protein: CASSRSGGAGETQYF

J gene: TRBJ2-7
D gene: .
V gene: TRBV12-3/TRBV12-4
clone size: medium-sized
CDR3 DNA: TGTGCCAGCAGTTTGGGATACAACCCCTACGAGCAGTACTTC
CDR3 protein: CASSLGYNPYEQYF

J gene: TRBJ2-1
D gene: .
V gene: TRBV10-2
clone size: few
CDR3 DNA: TGCGCCAGCAGGGACCTCTCCTACAATGAGCAGTTCTTC
CDR3 protein: CASRDLSYNEQFF

J gene: TRBJ1-5
D gene: .
V gene: TRBV19
clone size: many
CDR3 DNA: TGTGCCAGTACCGCGGGACGGCTCAATCAGCCCCAGCATTTT
CDR3 protein: CASTAGRLNQPQHF

J gene: TRBJ1-5
D gene: TRBD1
V gene: TRBV19
clone size: .
CDR3 DNA: TGTGCCAGTAGTGTCCGGGGGGACAGGGGAAGGGATCAGCCCCAGCATTTT
CDR3 protein: CASSVRGDRGRDQPQHF

J gene: TRBJ1-1
D gene: .
V gene: TRBV7-8
clone size: few
CDR3 DNA: TGTGCCAGCAGCCCAGCTCGTACGGGGAGGACCACTGAAGCTTTCTTT
CDR3 protein: CASSPARTGRTTEAFF

J gene: TRBJ2-3
D gene: TRBD1
V gene: TRBV15
clone size: .
CDR3 DNA: TGTGCCACCAGCAGGGGACAGGGTAGGGGTGCAGATACGCAGTATTTT
CDR3 protein: CATSRGQGRGADTQYF

J gene: TRBJ2-3
D gene: TRBD2
V gene: TRBV19
clone size: many
CDR3 DNA: TGTGCCAGTAGTACTCCGCTTGCGGGGGGAACGGATACGCAGTATTTT
CDR3 protein: CASSTPLAGGTDTQYF

J gene: TRBJ1-6
D gene: TRBD1
V gene: TRBV7-9
clone size: many
CDR3 DNA: TGTGCCAGCAGCCTTGACAGGGGAGGTTTGACCTATAATTCACCCCTCCACTTT
CDR3 protein: CASSLDRGGLTYNSPLHF

J gene: TRBJ1-2
D gene: .
V gene: TRBV11-2
clone size: many
CDR3 DNA: TGTGCCAGCAGCTTAGAATCCGGACAGCGGATCCCGACTAACTATGGCTACACCTTC
CDR3 protein: CASSLESGQRIPTNYGYTF

J gene: TRBJ2-1
D gene: .
V gene: TRBV19
clone size: many
CDR3 DNA: TGTGCCAGTAGTAGTAAGGGCTCCTACAATGAGCAGTTCTTC
CDR3 protein: CASSSKGSYNEQFF

J gene: TRBJ2-3
D gene: .
V gene: TRBV12-3/TRBV12-4
clone size: few
CDR3 DNA: TGTGCCAGCAGTCCAGGGGTGCGGATTAGCACAGATACGCAGTATTTT
CDR3 protein: CASSPGVRISTDTQYF

J gene: TRBJ2-7
D gene: .
V gene: TRBV29-1
clone size: many
CDR3 DNA: TGCAGCGTGGTACAGGGCTCGGCCTACTACGAGCAGTACTTC
CDR3 protein: CSVVQGSAYYEQYF

J gene: TRBJ1-1
D gene: .
V gene: TRBV5-1
clone size: .
CDR3 DNA: TGCGCCAGCAGCTTGGAGGGCTGGAACACTGAAGCTTTCTTT
CDR3 protein: CASSLEGWNTEAFF

J gene: TRBJ2-1
D gene: TRBD1
V gene: TRBV9
clone size: many
CDR3 DNA: TGTGCCAGCAGCGCGACAGGGTACTACAATGAGCAGTTCTTC
CDR3 protein: CASSATGYYNEQFF

J gene: TRBJ2-7
D gene: .
V gene: TRBV5-5
clone size: once
CDR3 DNA: TGTGCCAGCAGCCTAACCTACGAGCAGTACTTC
CDR3 protein: CASSLTYEQYF